The TCR beta chain under discussion was sequenced for a study of shared T cell receptors in the human thymus. This clone occurred once. This CDR3 is 16 amino acids long. CDR1 and CDR2 from the germline V gene are LNHDA and SQIVND (reference sequence). The V gene end was trimmed by 5 bases and the J gene end by 7 bases; junction bases not matched to a gene: 13. Clones were sequenced by immunoSEQ multiplex PCR, and TCRdb holds only the in-frame ones, with some missing. The table lists some 760,000 clones, approximately 83% of them singletons. These sequences were also reported in another study, on human thymus T cells. This second report adds: Corrective surgery for congenital heart defects was being performed on the healthy Finnish infants who were the donors. Resections removed during corrective heart surgery provided the thymus tissue used. Reports from related research described highly overlapping thymic repertoires among unrelated individuals.

Input material: thymocytes. This chain connects TRBV19 to TRBJ2-1, with 8 positions matching TRBD1. This receptor was obtained from a girl less than two years old with a congenital heart defect. The chain's CDR3 is CASSLFLQGAKNEQFF. The CDR3 DNA follows: TGTGCCAGTAGTCTATTTCTGCAGGGGGCTAAGAATGAGCAGTTCTTC.